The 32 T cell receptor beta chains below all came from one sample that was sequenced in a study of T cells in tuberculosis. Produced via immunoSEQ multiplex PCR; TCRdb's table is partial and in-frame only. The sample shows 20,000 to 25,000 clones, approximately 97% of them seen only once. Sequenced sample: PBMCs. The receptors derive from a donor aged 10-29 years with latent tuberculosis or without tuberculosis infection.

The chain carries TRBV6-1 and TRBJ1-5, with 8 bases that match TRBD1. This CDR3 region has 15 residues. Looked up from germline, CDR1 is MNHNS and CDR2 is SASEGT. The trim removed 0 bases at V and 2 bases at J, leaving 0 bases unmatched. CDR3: CASSEATGGNQPQHF. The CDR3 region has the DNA TGTGCCAGCAGTGAAGCGACAGGGGGCAATCAGCCCCAGCATTTT.

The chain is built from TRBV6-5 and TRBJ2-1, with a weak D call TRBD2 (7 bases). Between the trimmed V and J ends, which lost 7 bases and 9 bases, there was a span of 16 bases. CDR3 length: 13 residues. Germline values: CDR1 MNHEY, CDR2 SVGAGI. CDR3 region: CASIPTGGLEQFF. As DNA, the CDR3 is TGTGCCAGCATCCCGACGGGGGGCCTTGAGCAGTTCTTC.

DNA for the CDR3: TGTGCCAGTAGCGACAGATCGGGACAGGAGAATGAGCAGTTCTTC. Translation: CASSDRSGQENEQFF. The chain carries TRBV27 and TRBJ2-1, with 8 bases fitting TRBD1. This CDR3 comprises 15 residues. Trimming at V came to 9 bases and at J to 7 bases, leaving 14 bases not matched to a gene. Per the germline V gene, CDR1 is MNHEY and CDR2 is SMNVEV (reference sequence).

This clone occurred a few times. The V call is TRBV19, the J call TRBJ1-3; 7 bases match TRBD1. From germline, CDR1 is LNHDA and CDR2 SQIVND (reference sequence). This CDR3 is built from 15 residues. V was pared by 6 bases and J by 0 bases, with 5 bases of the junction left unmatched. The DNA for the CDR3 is TGTGCCAGTAGCCTGGGACAGCACTCTGGAAACACCATATATTTT. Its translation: CASSLGQHSGNTIYF.

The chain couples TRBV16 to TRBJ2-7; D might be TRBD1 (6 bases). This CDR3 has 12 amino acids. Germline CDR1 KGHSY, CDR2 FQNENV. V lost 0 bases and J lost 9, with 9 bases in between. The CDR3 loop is CASSQSVRGQYF. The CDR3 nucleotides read TGTGCCAGCAGCCAATCTGTCAGGGGGCAGTACTTC.

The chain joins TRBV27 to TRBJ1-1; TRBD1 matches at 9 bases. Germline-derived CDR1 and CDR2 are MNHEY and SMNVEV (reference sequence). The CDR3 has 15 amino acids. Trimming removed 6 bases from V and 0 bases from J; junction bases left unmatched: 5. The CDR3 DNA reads TGTGCCAGCAGGCTACAGGGGGCCCTGAACACTGAAGCTTTCTTT. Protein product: CASRLQGALNTEAFF.

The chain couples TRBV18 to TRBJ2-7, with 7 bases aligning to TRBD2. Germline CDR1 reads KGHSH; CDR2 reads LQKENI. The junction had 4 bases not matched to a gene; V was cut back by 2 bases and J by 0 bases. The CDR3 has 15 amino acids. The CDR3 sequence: CASSPSGDPSYEQYF. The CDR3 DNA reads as TGTGCCAGCTCACCAAGCGGGGACCCCTCCTACGAGCAGTACTTC.

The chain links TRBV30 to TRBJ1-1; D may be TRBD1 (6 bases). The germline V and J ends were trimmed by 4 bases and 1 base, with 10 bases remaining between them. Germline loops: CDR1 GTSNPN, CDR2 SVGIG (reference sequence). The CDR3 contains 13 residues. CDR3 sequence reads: CAWTQGRNTEAFF. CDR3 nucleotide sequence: TGTGCCTGGACGCAGGGGAGGAACACTGAAGCTTTCTTT.

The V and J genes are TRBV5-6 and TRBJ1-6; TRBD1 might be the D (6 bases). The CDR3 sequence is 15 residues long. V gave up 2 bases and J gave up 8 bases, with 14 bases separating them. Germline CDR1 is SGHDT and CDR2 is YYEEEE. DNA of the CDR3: TGTGCCAGCAGCTTTGGGGGCCGATATCATTCACCCCTCCACTTT. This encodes CASSFGGRYHSPLHF.

CDR3 in amino acids: CASSQDGGNYGYTF. CDR3 nucleotide sequence: TGTGCCAGCAGCCAAGACGGGGGGAACTATGGCTACACCTTC. This chain connects TRBV14 to TRBJ1-2; maybe TRBD1 (5 bases). V lost 0 bases to trimming and J lost 2 bases, with 7 bases between them. CDR3 length equals 14 residues. Germline CDR1 reads SGHDN; CDR2 reads FVKESK.

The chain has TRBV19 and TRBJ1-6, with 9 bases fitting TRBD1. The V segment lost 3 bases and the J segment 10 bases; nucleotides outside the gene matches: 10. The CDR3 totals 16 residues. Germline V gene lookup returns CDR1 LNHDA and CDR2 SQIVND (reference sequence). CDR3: CASSIRQGDYGSPLHF. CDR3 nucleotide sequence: TGTGCCAGTAGTATCAGACAGGGGGATTATGGGTCACCCCTCCACTTT.

CDR3 protein: CASSLGPVTEAFF. In DNA, the CDR3 is TGTGCCAGCAGCTTAGGTCCAGTCACTGAAGCTTTCTTT. The V call is TRBV7-8, the J call TRBJ1-1; D unclear. The CDR3 loop spans 13 amino acids. Trimming left V 1 base short and J 4 bases short, with 7 bases between. The germline V gene encodes CDR1 SGHVS and CDR2 FQNEAQ.

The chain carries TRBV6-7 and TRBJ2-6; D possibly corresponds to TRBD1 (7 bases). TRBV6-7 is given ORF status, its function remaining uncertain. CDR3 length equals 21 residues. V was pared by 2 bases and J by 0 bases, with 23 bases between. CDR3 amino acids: CASSYGGTDFISCSGANVLTF. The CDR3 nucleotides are TGTGCCAGCAGTTACGGCGGGACAGACTTCATCTCTTGCTCTGGGGCCAACGTCCTGACTTTC.

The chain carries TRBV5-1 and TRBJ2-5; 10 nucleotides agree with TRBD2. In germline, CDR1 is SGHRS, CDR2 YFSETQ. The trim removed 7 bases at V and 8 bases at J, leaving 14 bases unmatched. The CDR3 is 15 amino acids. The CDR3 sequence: CASGETSASGSTQYF. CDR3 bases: TGCGCCAGCGGAGAAACGTCGGCTAGCGGGAGTACCCAGTACTTC.

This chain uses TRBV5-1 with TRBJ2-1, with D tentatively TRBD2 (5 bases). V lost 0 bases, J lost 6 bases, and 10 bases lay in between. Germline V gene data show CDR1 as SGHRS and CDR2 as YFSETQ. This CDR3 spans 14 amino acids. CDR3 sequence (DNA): TGCGCCAGCAGCTTGGGGAGGTACCGCAATGAGCAGTTCTTC. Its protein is CASSLGRYRNEQFF.

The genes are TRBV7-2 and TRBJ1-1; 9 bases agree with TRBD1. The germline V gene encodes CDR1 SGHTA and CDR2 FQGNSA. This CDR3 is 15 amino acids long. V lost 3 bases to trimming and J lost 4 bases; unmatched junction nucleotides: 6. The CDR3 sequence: CASSFIPGQGTEAFF. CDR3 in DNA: TGTGCCAGCAGCTTTATACCGGGACAGGGCACTGAAGCTTTCTTT.

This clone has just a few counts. The CDR3 loop is CASSPNTGPNEQYF. For the CDR3, the DNA is TGTGCCAGCAGCCCTAACACAGGGCCCAACGAGCAGTACTTC. The chain links TRBV11-2 to TRBJ2-7; D possibly corresponds to TRBD1 (6 bases). Looked up from germline, CDR1 is SGHAT and CDR2 is FQNNGV. The CDR3 is 14 amino acids. V shed 5 bases and J shed 5 bases, with 16 bases lying between them.

The CDR3 protein is CASSWTSWSAGELFF. In nucleotides, the CDR3 is TGCGCCAGCAGCTGGACTAGTTGGTCTGCCGGGGAGCTGTTTTTT. V usage is TRBV5-1 and J usage is TRBJ2-2; 7 bases line up with TRBD2. Trimming removed 3 bases from V and 6 bases from J; junction bases left unmatched: 8. Germline V CDR1 and CDR2: SGHRS, YFSETQ. The length of the CDR3 is 15 residues. The complete variable domain, with remaining parts taken from reference TRBV5-1 and TRBJ2-2, reads KAGVTQTPRYLIKTRGQQVTLSCSPISGHRSVSWYQQTPGQGLQFLFEYFSETQRNKGNFPGRFSGRQFSNSRSEMNVSTLELGDSALYLCASSWTSWSAGELFFGEGSRLTVL.

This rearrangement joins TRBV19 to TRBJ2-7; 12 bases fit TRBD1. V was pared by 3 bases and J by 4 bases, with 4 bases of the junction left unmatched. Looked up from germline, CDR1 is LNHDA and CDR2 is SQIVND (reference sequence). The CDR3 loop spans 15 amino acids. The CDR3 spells CASSIGTGGHYEQYF. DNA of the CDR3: TGTGCCAGTAGTATCGGGACAGGGGGCCATTACGAGCAGTACTTC.

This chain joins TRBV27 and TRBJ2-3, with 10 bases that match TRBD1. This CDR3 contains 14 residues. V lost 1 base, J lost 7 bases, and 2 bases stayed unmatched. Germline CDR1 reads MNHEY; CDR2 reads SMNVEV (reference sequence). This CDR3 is CASSLWTGGHTQYF. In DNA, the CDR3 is TGTGCCAGCAGTTTATGGACAGGGGGTCATACGCAGTATTTT.

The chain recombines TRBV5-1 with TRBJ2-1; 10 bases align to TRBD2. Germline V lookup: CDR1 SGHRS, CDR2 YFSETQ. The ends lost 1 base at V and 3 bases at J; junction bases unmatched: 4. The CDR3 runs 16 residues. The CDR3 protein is CASSLSLAGVYNEQFF. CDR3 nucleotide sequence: TGCGCCAGCAGCTTGAGCCTAGCGGGAGTCTACAATGAGCAGTTCTTC. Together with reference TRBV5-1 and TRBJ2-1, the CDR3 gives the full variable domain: KAGVTQTPRYLIKTRGQQVTLSCSPISGHRSVSWYQQTPGQGLQFLFEYFSETQRNKGNFPGRFSGRQFSNSRSEMNVSTLELGDSALYLCASSLSLAGVYNEQFFGPGTRLTVL.

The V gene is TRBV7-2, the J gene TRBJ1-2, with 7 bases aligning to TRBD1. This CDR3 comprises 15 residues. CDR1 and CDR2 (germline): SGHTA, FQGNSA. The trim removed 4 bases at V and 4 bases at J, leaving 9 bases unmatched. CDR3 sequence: CASSSPRQGRYGYTF. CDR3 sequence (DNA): TGTGCCAGCAGCTCACCTCGACAGGGTCGCTATGGCTACACCTTC. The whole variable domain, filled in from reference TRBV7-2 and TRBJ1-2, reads GAGVSQSPSNKVTEKGKDVELRCDPISGHTALYWYRQSLGQGLEFLIYFQGNSAPDKSGLPSDRFSAERTGGSVSTLTIQRTQQEDSAVYLCASSSPRQGRYGYTFGSGTRLTVV.

The chain's CDR3 is CASSPLGRGASYEQYF. CDR3 nucleotides: TGCGCCAGCAGCCCCCTAGGGCGGGGGGCCTCCTACGAGCAGTACTTC. This rearrangement joins TRBV4-1 to TRBJ2-7, with TRBD2 matching 8 bases. The CDR3 is 16 amino acids. CDR1 is MGHRA and CDR2 is YSYEKL in the germline V gene. V gave up 4 bases and J gave up 0 bases; unmatched junction bases: 8.

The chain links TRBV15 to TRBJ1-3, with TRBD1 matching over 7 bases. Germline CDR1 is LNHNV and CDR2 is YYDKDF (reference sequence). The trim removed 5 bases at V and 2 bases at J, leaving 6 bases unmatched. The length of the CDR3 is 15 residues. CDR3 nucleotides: TGTGCCACCAGCCATCAGAGGGGGCCTGGAAACACCATATATTTT. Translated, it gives CATSHQRGPGNTIYF.

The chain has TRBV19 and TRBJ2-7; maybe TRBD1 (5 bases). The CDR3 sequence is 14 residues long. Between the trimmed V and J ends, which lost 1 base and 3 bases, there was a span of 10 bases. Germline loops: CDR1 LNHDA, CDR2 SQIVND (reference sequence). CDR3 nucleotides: TGTGCCAGTAGTATAGGAGTCAGGGACTACGAGCAGTACTTC. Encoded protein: CASSIGVRDYEQYF.

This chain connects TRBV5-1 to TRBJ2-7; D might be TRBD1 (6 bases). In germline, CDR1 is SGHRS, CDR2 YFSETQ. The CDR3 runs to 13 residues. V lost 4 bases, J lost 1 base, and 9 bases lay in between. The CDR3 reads CASSVQGSYEQYF. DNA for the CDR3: TGCGCCAGCAGCGTACAGGGTTCCTACGAGCAGTACTTC.

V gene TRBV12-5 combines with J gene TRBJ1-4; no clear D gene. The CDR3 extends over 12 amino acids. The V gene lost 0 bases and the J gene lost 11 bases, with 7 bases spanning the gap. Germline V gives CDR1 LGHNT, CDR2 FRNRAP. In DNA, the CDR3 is TGTGCTAGTGGTTTGGTATCGGGGAAACTGTTTTTT. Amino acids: CASGLVSGKLFF.

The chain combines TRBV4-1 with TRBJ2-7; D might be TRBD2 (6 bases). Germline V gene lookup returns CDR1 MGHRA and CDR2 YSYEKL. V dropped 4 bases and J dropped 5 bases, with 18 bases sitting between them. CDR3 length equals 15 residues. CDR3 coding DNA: TGCGCCAGCAGCCCCGGGACTGGGTCGCGCCACGAGCAGTACTTC. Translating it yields CASSPGTGSRHEQYF.

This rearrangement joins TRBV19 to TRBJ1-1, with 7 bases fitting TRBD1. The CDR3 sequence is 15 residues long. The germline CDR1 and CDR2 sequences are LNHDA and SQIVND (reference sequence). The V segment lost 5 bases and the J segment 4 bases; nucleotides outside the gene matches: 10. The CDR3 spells CASSLSGQVITEAFF. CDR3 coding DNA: TGTGCCAGTAGTCTAAGCGGACAGGTTATCACTGAAGCTTTCTTT.

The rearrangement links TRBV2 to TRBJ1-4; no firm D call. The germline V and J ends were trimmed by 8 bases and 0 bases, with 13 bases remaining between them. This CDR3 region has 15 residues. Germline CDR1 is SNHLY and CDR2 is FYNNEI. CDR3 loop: CASVRRVATNEKLFF. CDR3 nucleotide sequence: TGTGCCAGCGTCAGGAGGGTTGCAACTAATGAAAAACTGTTTTTT. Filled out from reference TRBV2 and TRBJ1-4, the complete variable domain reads EPEVTQTPSHQVTQMGQEVILRCVPISNHLYFYWYRQILGQKVEFLVSFYNNEISEKSEIFDDQFSVERPDGSNFTLKIRSTKLEDSAMYFCASVRRVATNEKLFFGSGTQLSVL.

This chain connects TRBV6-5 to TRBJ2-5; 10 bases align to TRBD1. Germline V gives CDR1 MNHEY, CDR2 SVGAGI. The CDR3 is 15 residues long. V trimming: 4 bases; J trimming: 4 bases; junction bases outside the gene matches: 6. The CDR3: CASSSSGTGVETQYF. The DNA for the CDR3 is TGTGCCAGCAGTTCCTCAGGGACAGGGGTAGAGACCCAGTACTTC.

DNA for the CDR3: TGTGCCAGCAGTTTCAGCCCAACTCGCCCAGGGTTGAAGGAGGGGGGGGGCTACACCTTC. It translates to CASSFSPTRPGLKEGGGYTF. The V call is TRBV27, the J call TRBJ1-2, with D possibly matching TRBD1 (6 bases). V was clipped by 3 bases and J by 8 bases, with 34 bases between them. This CDR3 comprises 20 residues. Germline CDR1 MNHEY, CDR2 SMNVEV (reference sequence).